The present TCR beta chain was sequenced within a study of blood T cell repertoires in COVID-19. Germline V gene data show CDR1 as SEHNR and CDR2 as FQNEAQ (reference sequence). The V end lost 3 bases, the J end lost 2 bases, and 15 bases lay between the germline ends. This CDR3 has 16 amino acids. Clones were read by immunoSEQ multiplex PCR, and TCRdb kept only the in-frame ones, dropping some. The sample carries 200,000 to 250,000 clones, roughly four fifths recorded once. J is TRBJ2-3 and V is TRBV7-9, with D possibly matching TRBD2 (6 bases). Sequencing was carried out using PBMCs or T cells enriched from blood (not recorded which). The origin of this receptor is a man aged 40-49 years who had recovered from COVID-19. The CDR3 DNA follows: TGTGCCAGCAGCTTCGTCTCCGGAGGGGTCACAGATACGCAGTATTTT. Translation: CASSFVSGGVTDTQYF.